This T cell receptor beta chain was sequenced in a study of T cell responses to AZD1222 COVID-19 vaccine. Study-level findings and limits: The span of vaccine-associated CD4 TCRs extended across spike, with dominance at 160-218 and 743-854.

This table comes from immunoSEQ multiplex PCR, and its TCRdb copy is limited to in-frame clones, with some not included. The data show about 190,000 clones, roughly 92% seen once. The CDR3 contains 12 residues. The V end lost 9 bases, the J end lost 5 bases, and 13 bases lay between the germline ends. CDR1 and CDR2 from the germline V gene are LNHDA and SQIVND (reference sequence). As for this clone: The antigen is unknown.

The chain carries TRBV19 and TRBJ2-5; D possibly corresponds to TRBD2 (6 bases). This receptor was identified in an adult in good health. Sample: peripheral blood, taken on day 0 of AZD1222 vaccination. The CDR3 nucleotides read TGTGCCAGCGGGACTGCAGGGGAGACCCAGTACTTC. Its translation is CASGTAGETQYF.